The 3 T cell receptor beta chains listed next were all sequenced from one sample in a study of neurological immune-mediated disorders. TCRdb processed the 5' RACE reads anew with MiXCR; each CDR3 protein has one entry. The sample records about 36,000 distinct CDR3 sequences, about a tenth being singletons. The sample comprised PBMCs. The receptors shown here come from a woman between 25 and 40 years old with HTLV-1-associated myelopathy (HAM/TSP).

This clonotype has at least ten counts. The genes are TRBV5-1 and TRBJ2-4; TRBD2 might be the D (6 bases). This CDR3 is 14 amino acids long. Looked up from germline, CDR1 is SGHRS and CDR2 is YFSETQ. Trimming stripped 4 bases from V and 5 bases from J, with 13 bases between. CDR3 sequence reads: CASSPRGWQNIQYF. The CDR3 bases are TGCGCCAGCAGCCCTCGGGGGTGGCAAAACATTCAGTACTTC.

This clonotype has at least ten counts. The chain uses TRBV5-4 and TRBJ2-1; possible D gene TRBD1, 6 bases. In germline, CDR1 is SGHNT, CDR2 YYREEE (reference sequence). V was pared by 3 bases and J by 5 bases, with 15 bases between. The CDR3 covers 15 residues. CDR3: CASSSGGRDNNEQFF. The CDR3 DNA sequence: TGTGCCAGCAGCTCGGGCGGCAGGGACAACAATGAGCAGTTCTTC.

This clonotype was detected ten times or more. This chain's CDR3 is CASSLGPGGPQHF. The CDR3, as DNA: TGTGCCAGCAGCTTAGGCCCTGGGGGGCCCCAGCATTTT. The chain uses TRBV7-6 and TRBJ1-5; weak D call: TRBD1 (5 bases). V shed 1 base and J shed 9 bases, with 10 bases lying between them. This CDR3 spans 13 amino acids. Germline CDR1 reads SGHVS; CDR2 reads FNYEAQ.